These 30 T cell receptor beta chains were sequenced from one sample in a study of T cells in localized non-small cell lung cancer. The data were produced by immunoSEQ multiplex PCR, yet TCRdb's version contains in-frame clones alone and is incomplete. Among approximately 4,700 clones listed, 30% were seen once. This material consisted of lung tumor tissue, taken before any cancer treatment. The receptors derive from a male donor at least 60 years old with stage I lung adenocarcinoma.

Written as DNA, the CDR3 is TGTGCCAGCAGCGTGAGGAGGGACGTAACAGATACGCAGTATTTT. Amino acids: CASSVRRDVTDTQYF. This chain connects TRBV9 to TRBJ2-3; weak D call: TRBD2 (6 bases). CDR1 is SGDLS and CDR2 is YYNGEE in the germline V gene. Trimming pared 2 bases from V and 3 bases from J, leaving 13 bases between. This CDR3 comprises 15 residues.

By share of the sample, this clone is medium-sized (0.01 to 0.1%). This chain links TRBV9 with TRBJ2-2; 7 nucleotides agree with TRBD1. The V segment lost 1 base and the J segment 5 bases; nucleotides outside the gene matches: 8. The CDR3 contains 16 residues. Germline V gene sequence: CDR1 SGDLS, CDR2 YYNGEE. Here the CDR3 reads CASSVRTGGETGELFF. DNA of the CDR3: TGTGCCAGCAGCGTAAGGACAGGAGGAGAAACCGGGGAGCTGTTTTTT.

This clone is medium-sized by share. The chain carries TRBV18 and TRBJ1-5; D gene uncertain. The CDR3 is 15 residues long. Germline V gene lookup returns CDR1 KGHSH and CDR2 LQKENI. V was shortened by 5 bases and J by 2 bases, with 13 bases between the two germline ends. CDR3 protein: CASSIGPAGNQPQHF. The CDR3 DNA reads as TGTGCCAGCTCAATCGGGCCGGCAGGCAATCAGCCCCAGCATTTT.

The chain employs TRBV2 and TRBJ1-3; 7 bases are shared with TRBD1. Germline CDR1 and CDR2: SNHLY and FYNNEI. The CDR3 totals 14 residues. Germline trimming cut 6 bases from V and 5 bases from J; bases unmatched to any gene: 7. The CDR3 DNA reads TGTGCCAGCAGCTCAGGGGGTTCGAGAAACACCATATATTTT. Translation: CASSSGGSRNTIYF.

This clone was picked up a small number of times. The J gene is TRBJ2-3, the V gene TRBV4-1; TRBD1 aligns across 7 bases. Unmatched junction bases numbered 8, after V lost 1 base and J lost 7 bases. The CDR3 sequence is 15 residues long. Germline CDR1 reads MGHRA; CDR2 reads YSYEKL. CDR3: CASSQASQGVYTQYF. The CDR3 DNA reads TGCGCCAGCAGCCAAGCTTCCCAGGGGGTCTATACGCAGTATTTT.

This chain links TRBV10-3 with TRBJ1-2; possible D gene TRBD1, 6 bases. V was clipped by 2 bases and J by 4 bases, with 17 bases between them. The CDR3 sequence is 16 residues long. The germline CDR1 and CDR2 sequences are ENHRY and SYGVKD. The CDR3 loop reads CAISEEGVRDGYGYTF. CDR3 DNA: TGTGCCATCAGTGAGGAGGGGGTACGGGACGGCTATGGCTACACCTTC.

A few counts support this clone. V and J are TRBV6-8 and TRBJ1-1; D is possibly TRBD1 (6 bases). V gave up 5 bases and J gave up 6 bases, with 16 bases separating them. The CDR3 has 14 residues. The germline CDR1 and CDR2 sequences are MNHGY and SAAAGT. CDR3 DNA sequence: TGTGCCAGCAGTGAGATCCAGGGGAGCGCTGAAGCTTTCTTT. Translating gives CASSEIQGSAEAFF.

V gene TRBV11-3 combines with J gene TRBJ2-1; 8 bases are shared with TRBD2. This CDR3 has 14 residues. CDR1 is SGHNT and CDR2 is YENEEA in the germline V gene. V lost 1 base and J lost 6; bases outside the gene matches: 2. The CDR3 protein is CASSLGGGFNEQFF. CDR3 nucleotides: TGTGCCAGCAGCTTAGGCGGGGGGTTCAATGAGCAGTTCTTC.

V usage is TRBV15 and J usage is TRBJ2-6; D is undetermined. CDR3 size: 16 residues. The germline V and J ends were trimmed by 0 bases and 0 bases, with 6 bases remaining between them. Germline V gene sequence: CDR1 LNHNV, CDR2 YYDKDF (reference sequence). The CDR3 sequence is CATSRDSGSGANVLTF. DNA of the CDR3: TGTGCCACCAGCAGAGATTCCGGCTCTGGGGCCAACGTCCTGACTTTC.

The genes are TRBV2 and TRBJ2-7; D call uncertain. Germline V lookup: CDR1 SNHLY, CDR2 FYNNEI. The CDR3 length is 14 residues. V was clipped by 6 bases and J by 1 base, with 13 bases between them. The CDR3 DNA is TGTGCCAGCAGCGTAGTAGCTGAGTCCTACGAGCAGTACTTC. Translation: CASSVVAESYEQYF.

This clone was seen more than once but under ten times. The CDR3 sequence is CASSQDRGLGETQYF. The DNA of the CDR3 is TGCGCCAGCAGCCAAGACAGGGGCTTGGGAGAGACCCAGTACTTC. This chain joins TRBV1 and TRBJ2-5; TRBD1 is taken as the D call from the table, unchecked against the DNA. TRBV1 is noted as a pseudogene. This CDR3 spans 15 amino acids.

This clone was recorded a few times. The chain employs TRBV9 and TRBJ1-2; 9 bases are shared with TRBD1. CDR1 and CDR2 (germline): SGDLS, YYNGEE. V trimming: 5 bases; J trimming: 4 bases; junction bases outside the gene matches: 18. There are 18 residues in the CDR3. The DNA for the CDR3 is TGTGCCAGCAGTTTGGCCGGGACAGGGAGCTTAACCACCTATGGCTACACCTTC. It specifies CASSLAGTGSLTTYGYTF.

This rearrangement joins TRBV25-1 to TRBJ1-3; D is unresolved. The V gene lost 1 base and the J gene lost 3 bases, with 7 bases spanning the gap. Germline CDR1 MGHDK, CDR2 SYGVNS. The CDR3 totals 14 residues. CDR3 in amino acids: CASSEFDFGNTIYF. The CDR3 nucleotides read TGTGCCAGCAGTGAATTCGACTTTGGAAACACCATATATTTT.

This clone ranks as medium-sized. V usage is TRBV11-3 and J usage is TRBJ2-1; 10 bases align to TRBD2. Trimming took 1 base from V and 8 from J; bases not matched to a gene: 2. The length of the CDR3 is 14 residues. In germline, CDR1 is SGHNT, CDR2 YENEEA. CDR3 residues: CASSLGAGGHEQFF. Written as DNA, the CDR3 is TGTGCCAGCAGCTTAGGAGCGGGGGGGCATGAGCAGTTCTTC. The full variable domain, with the rest looked up from reference TRBV11-3 and TRBJ2-1, is EAGVVQSPRYKIIEKKQPVAFWCNPISGHNTLYWYLQNLGQGPELLIRYENEEAVDDSQLPKDRFSAERLKGVDSTLKIQPAELGDSAVYLCASSLGAGGHEQFFGPGTRLTVL.

CDR3 bases: TGTGCCAGCAGCTTTCGTTCCCACGGCACAGATACGCAGTATTTT. It translates to CASSFRSHGTDTQYF. The chain carries TRBV11-3 and TRBJ2-3; the D is unclear. V lost 3 bases to trimming and J lost 1 base, with 11 bases between them. Germline CDR1 is SGHNT and CDR2 is YENEEA. The length of the CDR3 is 15 residues.

This clone is categorized as medium-sized. The chain carries TRBV6-8 and TRBJ2-7; D unclear. Germline V lookup: CDR1 MNHGY, CDR2 SAAAGT. Trimming took off 2 bases at V and 7 bases at J, with 12 bases between the two ends. The CDR3 runs to 13 residues. CDR3 residues: CASSYRGMEEQYF. The CDR3 nucleotides are TGTGCCAGCAGTTACCGCGGAATGGAAGAGCAGTACTTC.

This CDR3 is CASSVGGLGNQPQHF. The CDR3 DNA reads TGTGCCAGCAGTGTGGGAGGGCTTGGCAATCAGCCCCAGCATTTT. This chain connects TRBV9 to TRBJ1-5; no clear D gene. CDR1 and CDR2 from the germline V gene are SGDLS and YYNGEE. V lost 5 bases and J lost 2, with 14 bases in between. This CDR3 is 15 amino acids long.

J is TRBJ2-7 and V is TRBV18, with D perhaps TRBD1 (5 bases). V lost 4 bases to trimming and J lost 5 bases, with 12 bases between them. The CDR3 has 13 residues. Germline V gene sequence: CDR1 KGHSH, CDR2 LQKENI. The CDR3 sequence is CASSLQGSHEQYF. The CDR3 DNA sequence: TGTGCCAGCTCACTTCAGGGTTCCCACGAGCAGTACTTC. The whole variable domain, remainder taken from reference TRBV18 and TRBJ2-7, is NAGVMQNPRHLVRRRGQEARLRCSPMKGHSHVYWYRQLPEEGLKFMVYLQKENIIDESGMPKERFSAEFPKEGPSILRIQQVVRGDSAAYFCASSLQGSHEQYFGPGTRLTVT.

The table lists this clone with a few counts. The chain recombines TRBV9 with TRBJ2-7, with TRBD1 identical over 8 bases. The CDR3 covers 16 residues. Germline loops: CDR1 SGDLS, CDR2 YYNGEE. Trimming cost V 3 bases and J 3 bases; bases outside gene matches: 11. CDR3 loop: CASSGTTQGARYEQYF. CDR3 DNA: TGTGCCAGCAGCGGTACCACCCAGGGGGCGCGCTACGAGCAGTACTTC.

J is TRBJ1-5 and V is TRBV2; D might be TRBD1 (6 bases). The CDR3 runs 14 residues. V was clipped by 8 bases and J by 4 bases, with 15 bases between them. CDR1 and CDR2 from the germline V gene are SNHLY and FYNNEI. The CDR3 region is CASRGGPGNQPQHF. For the CDR3, the DNA is TGTGCCAGCCGGGGGGGCCCGGGAAATCAGCCCCAGCATTTT.

This clone has just a few counts. This chain joins TRBV11-3 and TRBJ2-7; 7 bases are a match to TRBD1. V lost 5 bases to trimming and J lost 4 bases; unmatched junction nucleotides: 11. Germline CDR1 reads SGHNT; CDR2 reads YENEEA. The CDR3 has 15 amino acids. CDR3 DNA: TGTGCCAGCAGCCTAACTCCGGGACAGCAATACGAGCAGTACTTC. As protein: CASSLTPGQQYEQYF.

This clone is medium-sized by share. J is TRBJ1-4 and V is TRBV12-5; D not certain. Germline CDR1 LGHNT, CDR2 FRNRAP. This CDR3 has 14 amino acids. The CDR3, as DNA: TGTGCCAGCACCAGGACTTTAACTAATGAAAAACTGTTTTTT. It specifies CASTRTLTNEKLFF.

This clone was picked up a small number of times. The J gene is TRBJ2-1, the V gene TRBV10-3; D gene uncertain. The CDR3 is 13 residues long. The V and J ends lost 5 bases and 2 bases respectively, with 7 bases between them. Germline V gene lookup returns CDR1 ENHRY and CDR2 SYGVKD. This CDR3 reads CAISRVPYNEQFF. The CDR3 DNA is TGTGCCATCAGTCGGGTCCCCTACAATGAGCAGTTCTTC.

The chain couples TRBV23-1 to TRBJ2-5; a weak D match, TRBD1 (5 bases). TRBV23-1 counts as an open reading frame of uncertain function. The CDR3 has 13 residues. V shed 6 bases and J shed 5 bases, with 13 bases lying between them. The CDR3 spells CASSLRTKETQYF. For the CDR3, the DNA is TGCGCCAGCAGCTTACGGACAAAGGAGACCCAGTACTTC.

The V and J genes are TRBV6-7 and TRBJ2-4, with D tentatively TRBD2 (5 bases). TRBV6-7 is an ORF, and what it does is uncertain. The length of the CDR3 is 16 residues. Between the trimmed V and J ends, which lost 6 bases and 0 bases, there was a span of 15 bases. The CDR3 sequence is CASRRGHGGAKNIQYF. The DNA for the CDR3 is TGTGCCAGCAGAAGAGGCCACGGAGGAGCCAAAAACATTCAGTACTTC.

This rearrangement joins TRBV7-6 to TRBJ1-4; D possibly corresponds to TRBD1 (5 bases). The CDR3 is 15 amino acids. Germline CDR1 is SGHVS and CDR2 is FNYEAQ. V shed 3 bases and J shed 7 bases, with 15 bases lying between them. As DNA, the CDR3 is TGTGCCAGCAGCTTCGGGGGGGACCGGGGTGAAAAACTGTTTTTT. Translation: CASSFGGDRGEKLFF.

In its sample, this clone ranks as medium-sized. The rearrangement links TRBV6-8 to TRBJ1-1; 9 bases align to TRBD1. This CDR3 is built from 15 residues. V lost 5 bases to trimming and J lost 2 bases; unmatched junction nucleotides: 6. Germline lookup yields CDR1 MNHGY and CDR2 SAAAGT. The CDR3 DNA follows: TGTGCCAGCAGTGACTGGACAGGGGTAAACACTGAAGCTTTCTTT. Amino acid sequence: CASSDWTGVNTEAFF.

The chain is built from TRBV19 and TRBJ1-4; possibly TRBD1 for D (6 bases). This CDR3 has 14 amino acids. Germline lookup yields CDR1 LNHDA and CDR2 SQIVND (reference sequence). Trimming stripped 6 bases from V and 5 bases from J, with 13 bases between. CDR3 in DNA: TGTGCCAGTAGGCACAGGGCCCTGAATGAAAAACTGTTTTTT. It translates to CASRHRALNEKLFF. Together with reference TRBV19 and TRBJ1-4, the CDR3 gives the full variable domain: DGGITQSPKYLFRKEGQNVTLSCEQNLNHDAMYWYRQDPGQGLRLIYYSQIVNDFQKGDIAEGYSVSREKKESFPLTVTSAQKNPTAFYLCASRHRALNEKLFFGSGTQLSVL.

The CDR3 sequence is CASSEAHGPTDTQYF. CDR3 nucleotide sequence: TGTGCCAGCAGTGAAGCGCATGGGCCCACAGATACGCAGTATTTT. The chain joins TRBV6-1 to TRBJ2-3; D ambiguous. This CDR3 region has 15 residues. Germline lookup yields CDR1 MNHNS and CDR2 SASEGT. V was pared by 0 bases and J by 2 bases, with 9 bases between.

This clone was observed a handful of times. This chain connects TRBV6-8 to TRBJ1-4, with TRBD1 identical over 8 bases. V shed 10 bases, J shed 5 bases, and the junction held 6 bases outside the gene matches. The CDR3 totals 13 residues. Germline V gives CDR1 MNHGY, CDR2 SAAAGT. For the CDR3, the DNA is TGTGCCATCAGGGGGACAGGAAATGAAAAACTGTTTTTT. This translates into CAIRGTGNEKLFF.